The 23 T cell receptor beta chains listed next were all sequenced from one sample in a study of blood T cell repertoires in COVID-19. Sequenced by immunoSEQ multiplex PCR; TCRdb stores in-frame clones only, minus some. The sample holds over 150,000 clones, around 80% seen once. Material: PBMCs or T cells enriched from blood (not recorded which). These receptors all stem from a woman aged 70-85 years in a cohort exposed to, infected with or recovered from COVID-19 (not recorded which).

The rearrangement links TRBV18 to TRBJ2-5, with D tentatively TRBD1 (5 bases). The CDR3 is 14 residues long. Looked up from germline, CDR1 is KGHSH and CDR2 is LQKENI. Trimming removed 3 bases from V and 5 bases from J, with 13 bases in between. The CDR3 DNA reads TGTGCCAGCTCACCCCCGACAGTGGCGGAGACCCAGTACTTC. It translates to CASSPPTVAETQYF. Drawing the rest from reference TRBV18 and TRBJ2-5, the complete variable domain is NAGVMQNPRHLVRRRGQEARLRCSPMKGHSHVYWYRQLPEEGLKFMVYLQKENIIDESGMPKERFSAEFPKEGPSILRIQQVVRGDSAAYFCASSPPTVAETQYFGPGTRLLVL.

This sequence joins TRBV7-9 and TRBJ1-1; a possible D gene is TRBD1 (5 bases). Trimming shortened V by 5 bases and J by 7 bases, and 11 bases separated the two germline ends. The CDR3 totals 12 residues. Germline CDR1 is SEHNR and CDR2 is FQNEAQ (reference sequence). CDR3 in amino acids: CASSPYDSEAFF. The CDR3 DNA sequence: TGTGCCAGCAGCCCATACGACAGTGAAGCTTTCTTT.

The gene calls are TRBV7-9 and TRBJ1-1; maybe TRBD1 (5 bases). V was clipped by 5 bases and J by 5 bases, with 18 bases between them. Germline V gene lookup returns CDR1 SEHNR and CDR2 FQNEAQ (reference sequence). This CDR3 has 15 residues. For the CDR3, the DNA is TGTGCCAGCAGCCTTACTGGGGGAGGAGGGACTGAAGCTTTCTTT. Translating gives CASSLTGGGGTEAFF.

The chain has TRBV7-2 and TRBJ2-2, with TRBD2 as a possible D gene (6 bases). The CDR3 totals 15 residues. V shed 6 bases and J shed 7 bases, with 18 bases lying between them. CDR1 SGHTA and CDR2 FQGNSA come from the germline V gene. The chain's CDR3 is CASRAFGGYSGELFF. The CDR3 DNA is TGTGCCAGCAGGGCCTTCGGGGGTTACAGCGGGGAGCTGTTTTTT.

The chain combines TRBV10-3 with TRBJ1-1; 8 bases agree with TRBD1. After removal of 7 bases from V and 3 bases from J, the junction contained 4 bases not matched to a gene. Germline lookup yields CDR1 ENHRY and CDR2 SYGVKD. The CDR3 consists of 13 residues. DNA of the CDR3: TGTGCCATCAAAACAGGGGGTCACACTGAAGCTTTCTTT. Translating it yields CAIKTGGHTEAFF.

CDR3 sequence: CASSLDYRGGEAFF. CDR3 in DNA: TGTGCCAGCAGCTTAGACTACCGGGGAGGTGAAGCTTTCTTT. The chain combines TRBV11-3 with TRBJ1-1; no firm D call. Germline V lookup: CDR1 SGHNT, CDR2 YENEEA. V was trimmed by 0 bases and J by 7 bases, leaving 12 bases between them. This CDR3 is 14 amino acids long. Complete variable domain (other parts from reference TRBV11-3 and TRBJ1-1): EAGVVQSPRYKIIEKKQPVAFWCNPISGHNTLYWYLQNLGQGPELLIRYENEEAVDDSQLPKDRFSAERLKGVDSTLKIQPAELGDSAVYLCASSLDYRGGEAFFGQGTRLTVV.

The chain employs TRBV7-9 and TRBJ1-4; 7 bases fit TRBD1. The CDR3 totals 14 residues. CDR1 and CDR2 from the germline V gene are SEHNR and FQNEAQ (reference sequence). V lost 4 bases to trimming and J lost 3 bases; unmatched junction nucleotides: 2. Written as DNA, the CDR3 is TGTGCCAGCAGCTCCGGGACAGCTAATGAAAAACTGTTTTTT. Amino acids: CASSSGTANEKLFF. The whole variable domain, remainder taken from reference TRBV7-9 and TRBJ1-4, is DTGVSQNPRHKITKRGQNVTFRCDPISEHNRLYWYRQTLGQGPEFLTYFQNEAQLEKSRLLSDRFSAERPKGSFSTLEIQRTEQGDSAMYLCASSSGTANEKLFFGSGTQLSVL.

CDR3 sequence (DNA): TGTGCCAGCAGCCAATTAGCGGGGGGCACTGAAGCTTTCTTT. It translates to CASSQLAGGTEAFF. This chain joins TRBV3-1 (or the pseudogene TRBV3-2) and TRBJ1-1; D is perhaps TRBD1 (5 bases). Deletions cut 2 bases from V and 4 bases from J, with 11 bases between. The CDR3 has 14 amino acids. Germline V gene data show CDR1 as LGHDT and CDR2 as YNNKEL (reference sequence).

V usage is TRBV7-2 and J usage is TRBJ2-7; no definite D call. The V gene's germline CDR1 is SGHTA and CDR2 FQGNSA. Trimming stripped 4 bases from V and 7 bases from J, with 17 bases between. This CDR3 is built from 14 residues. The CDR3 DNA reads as TGTGCCAGCAGCTATCAAGGCCCCGAGGAGGAGCAGTACTTC. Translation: CASSYQGPEEEQYF.

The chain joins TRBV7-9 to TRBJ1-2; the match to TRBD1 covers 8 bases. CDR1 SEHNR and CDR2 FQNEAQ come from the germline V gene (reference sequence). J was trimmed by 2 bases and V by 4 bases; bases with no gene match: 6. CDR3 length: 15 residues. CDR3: CASSWDRFRNYGYTF. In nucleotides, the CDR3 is TGTGCCAGCAGCTGGGACAGGTTCCGGAACTATGGCTACACCTTC.

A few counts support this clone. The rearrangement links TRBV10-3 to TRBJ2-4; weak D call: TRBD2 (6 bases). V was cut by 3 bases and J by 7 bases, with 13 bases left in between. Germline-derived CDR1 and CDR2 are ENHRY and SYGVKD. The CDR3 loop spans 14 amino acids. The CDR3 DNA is TGTGCCATCAGTGACTCGACTAGTAGTAACATTCAGTACTTC. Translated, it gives CAISDSTSSNIQYF.

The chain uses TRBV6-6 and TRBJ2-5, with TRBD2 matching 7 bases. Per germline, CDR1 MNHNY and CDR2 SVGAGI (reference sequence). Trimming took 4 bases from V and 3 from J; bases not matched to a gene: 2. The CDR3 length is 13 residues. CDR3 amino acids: CASSSGLKETQYF. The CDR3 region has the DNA TGTGCCAGCAGTTCGGGACTAAAAGAGACCCAGTACTTC.

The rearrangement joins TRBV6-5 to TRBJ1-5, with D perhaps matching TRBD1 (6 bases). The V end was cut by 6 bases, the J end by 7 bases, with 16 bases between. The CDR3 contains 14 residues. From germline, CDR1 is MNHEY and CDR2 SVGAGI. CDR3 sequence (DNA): TGTGCCAGCAGCCCCTCCACAGGGTTCCAGCCCCAGCATTTT. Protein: CASSPSTGFQPQHF.

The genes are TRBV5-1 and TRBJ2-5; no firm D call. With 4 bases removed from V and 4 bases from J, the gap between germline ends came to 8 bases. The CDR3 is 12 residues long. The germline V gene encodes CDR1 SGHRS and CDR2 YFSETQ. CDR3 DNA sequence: TGCGCCAGCAGCCGTCGCGCAGAGACCCAGTACTTC. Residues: CASSRRAETQYF.

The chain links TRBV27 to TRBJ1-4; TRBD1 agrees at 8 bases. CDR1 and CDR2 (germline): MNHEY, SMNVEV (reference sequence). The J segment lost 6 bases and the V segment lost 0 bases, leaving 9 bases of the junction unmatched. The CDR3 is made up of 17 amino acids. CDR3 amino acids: CASSLSAQGATYEKLFF. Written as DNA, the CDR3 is TGTGCCAGCAGTTTATCTGCCCAGGGGGCAACCTATGAAAAACTGTTTTTT.

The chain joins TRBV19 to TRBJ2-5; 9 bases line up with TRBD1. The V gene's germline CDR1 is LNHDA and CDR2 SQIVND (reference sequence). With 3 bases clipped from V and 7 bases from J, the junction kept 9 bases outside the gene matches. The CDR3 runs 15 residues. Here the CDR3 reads CASSMGGTGSVTQYF. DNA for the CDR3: TGTGCCAGTAGTATGGGTGGGACAGGGAGCGTGACCCAGTACTTC.

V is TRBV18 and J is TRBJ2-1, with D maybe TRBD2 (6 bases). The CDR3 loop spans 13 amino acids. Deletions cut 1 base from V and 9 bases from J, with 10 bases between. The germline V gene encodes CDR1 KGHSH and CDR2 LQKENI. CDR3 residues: CASSPRQEGEQFF. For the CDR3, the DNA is TGTGCCAGCTCACCACGGCAGGAGGGTGAGCAGTTCTTC.

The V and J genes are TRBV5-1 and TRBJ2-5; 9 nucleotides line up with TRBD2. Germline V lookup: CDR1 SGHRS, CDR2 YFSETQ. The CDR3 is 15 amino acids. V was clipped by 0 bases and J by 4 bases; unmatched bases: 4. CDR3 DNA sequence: TGCGCCAGCAGCTTGGCACCTAGCGGGACAGAGACCCAGTACTTC. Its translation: CASSLAPSGTETQYF. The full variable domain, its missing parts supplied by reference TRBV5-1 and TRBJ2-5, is KAGVTQTPRYLIKTRGQQVTLSCSPISGHRSVSWYQQTPGQGLQFLFEYFSETQRNKGNFPGRFSGRQFSNSRSEMNVSTLELGDSALYLCASSLAPSGTETQYFGPGTRLLVL.

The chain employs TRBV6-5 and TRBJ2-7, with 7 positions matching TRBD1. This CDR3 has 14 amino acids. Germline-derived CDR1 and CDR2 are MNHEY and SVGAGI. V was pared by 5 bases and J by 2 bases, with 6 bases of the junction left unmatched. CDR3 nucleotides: TGTGCCAGCAGTCCTCACAGGGGAACCTACGAGCAGTACTTC. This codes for CASSPHRGTYEQYF.

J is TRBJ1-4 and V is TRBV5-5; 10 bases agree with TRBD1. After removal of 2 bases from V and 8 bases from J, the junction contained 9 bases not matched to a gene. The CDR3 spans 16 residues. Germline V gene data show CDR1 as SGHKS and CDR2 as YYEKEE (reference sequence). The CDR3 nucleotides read TGTGCCAGCAGCTTTCTCGGGGGACAGGGGAACGAAAAACTGTTTTTT. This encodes CASSFLGGQGNEKLFF.

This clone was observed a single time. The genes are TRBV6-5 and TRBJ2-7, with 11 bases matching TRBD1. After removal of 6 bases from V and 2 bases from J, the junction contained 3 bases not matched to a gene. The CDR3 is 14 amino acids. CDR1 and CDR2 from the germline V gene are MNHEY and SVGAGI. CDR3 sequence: CASSQGQGAYEQYF. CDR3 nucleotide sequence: TGTGCCAGCAGCCAGGGACAGGGGGCCTACGAGCAGTACTTC.

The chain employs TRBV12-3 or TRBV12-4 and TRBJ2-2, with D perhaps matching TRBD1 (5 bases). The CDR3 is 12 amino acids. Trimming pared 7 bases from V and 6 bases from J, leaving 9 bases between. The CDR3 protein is CASTRAPGELFF. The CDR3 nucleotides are TGTGCCAGCACCAGGGCCCCCGGGGAGCTGTTTTTT.

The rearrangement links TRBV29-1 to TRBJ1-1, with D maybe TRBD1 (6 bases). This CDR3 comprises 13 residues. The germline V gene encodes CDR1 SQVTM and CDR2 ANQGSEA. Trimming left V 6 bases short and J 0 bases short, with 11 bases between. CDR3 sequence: CSVGDKVNTEAFF. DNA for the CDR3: TGCAGCGTCGGGGACAAGGTGAACACTGAAGCTTTCTTT.